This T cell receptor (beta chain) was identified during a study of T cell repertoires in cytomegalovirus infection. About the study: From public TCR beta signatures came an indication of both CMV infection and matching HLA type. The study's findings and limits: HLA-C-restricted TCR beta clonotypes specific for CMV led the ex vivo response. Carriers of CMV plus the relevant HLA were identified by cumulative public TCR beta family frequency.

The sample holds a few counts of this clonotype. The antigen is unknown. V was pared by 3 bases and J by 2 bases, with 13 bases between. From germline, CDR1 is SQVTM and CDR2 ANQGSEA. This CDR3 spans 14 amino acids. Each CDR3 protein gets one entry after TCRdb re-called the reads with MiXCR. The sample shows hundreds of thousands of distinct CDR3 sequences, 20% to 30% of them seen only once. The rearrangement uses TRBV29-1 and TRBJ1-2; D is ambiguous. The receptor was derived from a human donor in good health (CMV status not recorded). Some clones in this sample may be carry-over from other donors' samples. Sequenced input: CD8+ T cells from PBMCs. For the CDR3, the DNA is TGCAGCGTTGAGGGCAGACCACTCAACTATGGCTACACCTTC. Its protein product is CSVEGRPLNYGYTF.